This T cell receptor beta chain was identified in a study of early T cells in non-severe SARS-CoV-2 infection. Across the study: The study sequenced bulk RNA from unsorted whole blood, with chains unpaired.

Only a few counts were recorded for this clonotype. Germline CDR1 reads SEHNR; CDR2 reads FQNEAQ (reference sequence). The CDR3 loop spans 14 amino acids. V was clipped by 4 bases and J by 6 bases, with 16 bases between them. TCRdb re-called the 5' RACE reads with MiXCR, one entry per CDR3 protein. The sample gives approximately 120,000 distinct CDR3 sequences, about 16% of which show up once; around a fifth is in the top ten. The sequence came from an adult who was a healthcare worker with PCR-confirmed SARS-CoV-2 infection or an uninfected control (not recorded which). The chain uses TRBV7-9 and TRBJ2-7; TRBD1 might be the D (6 bases). The material sequenced was whole blood. The CDR3 DNA sequence: TGTGCCAGCAGCTCACCCTACGACAGGACCGAGCAGTACTTC. Its translation is CASSSPYDRTEQYF.